This T cell receptor (beta chain) was sequenced during a study of STAT5B mutations in CD4+ large granular lymphocyte leukemia. J was trimmed by 6 bases and V by 6 bases; bases with no gene match: 7. The CDR3 sequence is 14 residues long. CDR1 is SGHTA and CDR2 is FQGTGA in the germline V gene. Method: immunoSEQ multiplex PCR; TCRdb's copy keeps in-frame clones and lacks some. The sample has approximately 40,000 clones; roughly 76% are singletons. Sequencing used CD4+ T cells from blood buffy coats. The clonotype originates from a human donor in good health. The V gene is TRBV7-3, the J gene TRBJ2-1; 8 bases are shared with TRBD2. Here the CDR3 reads CASSKAGVINEQFF. CDR3 DNA: TGTGCCAGCAGTAAAGCGGGAGTGATCAATGAGCAGTTCTTC.